The 29 T cell receptor beta chains below all came from one sample that was sequenced in a study of cytomegalovirus exposure and HLA in healthy donors. The primer mix had 60 Vbeta and 13 Jbeta primers. Only in-frame clones appear in the TCRdb table, and some are missing; sequencing was by immunoSEQ multiplex PCR. The sample contains about 200,000 clones, about 77% of which appear only once. Sequencing was performed on PBMCs. These receptors were taken from a woman in her 30s in good health and CMV-seronegative.

The J gene is TRBJ2-5, the V gene TRBV4-2; 15 positions match TRBD2. CDR3 length equals 17 residues. Germline loops: CDR1 LGHNA, CDR2 YNFKEQ. V lost 3 bases to trimming and J lost 5 bases; unmatched junction nucleotides: 7. This CDR3 is CASSQAGLAGGRETQYF. CDR3 nucleotides: TGTGCCAGCAGCCAGGCCGGACTAGCGGGGGGGCGCGAGACCCAGTACTTC.

The chain is built from TRBV7-3 and TRBJ2-1, with TRBD1 identical over 7 bases. The CDR3 length is 13 residues. The V gene end was trimmed by 3 bases and the J gene end by 5 bases; junction bases not matched to a gene: 1. Germline CDR1 and CDR2: SGHTA and FQGTGA. The CDR3 here is CASSFQGDNEQFF. The CDR3 region has the DNA TGTGCCAGCAGCTTTCAGGGGGACAATGAGCAGTTCTTC.

The rearrangement joins TRBV13 to TRBJ2-7, with TRBD2 matching 14 bases. The J segment lost 6 bases and the V segment lost 5 bases, leaving 3 bases of the junction unmatched. This CDR3 has 14 amino acids. From germline, CDR1 is PRHDT and CDR2 FYEKMQ (reference sequence). The CDR3 nucleotides read TGTGCCAGCAGCCCCGGACTAGCGGGGGGCGAGCAGTACTTC. Protein sequence: CASSPGLAGGEQYF. The variable domain in full, with the rest retrieved from reference TRBV13 and TRBJ2-7, is AAGVIQSPRHLIKEKRETATLKCYPIPRHDTVYWYQQGPGQDPQFLISFYEKMQSDKGSIPDRFSAQQFSDYHSELNMSSLELGDSALYFCASSPGLAGGEQYFGPGTRLTVT.

CDR3 protein: CASSLVKSSGGYTF. In nucleotides, the CDR3 is TGTGCCAGCAGCTTAGTCAAGAGTTCGGGTGGCTACACCTTC. The chain uses TRBV7-2 and TRBJ1-2; D unresolved. The ends were cut back, 1 base at V and 7 bases at J, with 13 bases in the middle. CDR1 is SGHTA and CDR2 is FQGNSA in the germline V gene. This CDR3 comprises 14 residues.

This chain links TRBV21-1 with TRBJ1-2. TRBV21-1 is termed a pseudogene. The CDR3 contains 11 residues. Written as DNA, the CDR3 is TGTGCCAGCAGCACTCGACTGCTTCCTACCTTC. The encoded protein is CASSTRLLPTF.

The chain recombines TRBV28 with TRBJ1-1, with TRBD1 matching over 10 bases. V lost 7 bases, J lost 7 bases, and 18 bases stayed unmatched. CDR3 size: 17 residues. Germline V CDR1 and CDR2: MDHEN, SYDVKM. This CDR3 is CASIEYPGQGTRGEAFF. The CDR3 DNA reads as TGTGCCAGCATCGAATATCCGGGACAGGGGACACGAGGTGAAGCTTTCTTT. Drawing the rest from reference TRBV28 and TRBJ1-1, the complete variable domain is DVKVTQSSRYLVKRTGEKVFLECVQDMDHENMFWYRQDPGLGLRLIYFSYDVKMKEKGDIPEGYSVSREKKERFSLILESASTNQTSMYLCASIEYPGQGTRGEAFFGQGTRLTVV.

This clone was seen more than once but under ten times. This chain joins TRBV7-9 and TRBJ2-7, with TRBD2 matching 10 bases. The V and J ends lost 4 bases and 7 bases, in that order; junction bases with no gene match: 10. There are 15 residues in the CDR3. CDR1 SEHNR and CDR2 FQNEAQ come from the germline V gene (reference sequence). The CDR3 here is CASSSFLAGVGEQYF. CDR3 nucleotide sequence: TGTGCCAGCAGCTCGTTTCTAGCGGGAGTGGGAGAGCAGTACTTC. The full variable domain, with the rest looked up from reference TRBV7-9 and TRBJ2-7, is DTGVSQNPRHKITKRGQNVTFRCDPISEHNRLYWYRQTLGQGPEFLTYFQNEAQLEKSRLLSDRFSAERPKGSFSTLEIQRTEQGDSAMYLCASSSFLAGVGEQYFGPGTRLTVT.

Comments on this clone: An end of the junction does not agree with germline; a read error may underlie this. This chain connects TRBV30 to TRBJ1-1; no reliable D call. The V gene's germline CDR1 is GTSNPN and CDR2 SVGIG (reference sequence). This CDR3 has 13 residues. The CDR3 coding sequence is TGTGCCTGGAGTGTATCGGGGAACGCTGAAGCTTTCTTT. Its protein product is CAWSVSGNAEAFF. The full variable domain, with the rest looked up from reference TRBV30 and TRBJ1-1, is SQTIHQWPATLVQPVGSPLSLECTVEGTSNPNLYWYRQAAGRGLQLLFYSVGIGQISSEVPQNLSASRPQDRQFILSSKKLLLSDSGFYLCAWSVSGNAEAFFGQGTRLTVV.

This chain uses TRBV5-1 with TRBJ2-1, with 9 bases that match TRBD1. Germline CDR1 and CDR2: SGHRS and YFSETQ. With 3 bases clipped from V and 7 bases from J, the junction kept 5 bases outside the gene matches. This CDR3 is 14 amino acids long. The CDR3 spells CASSSDRGENEQFF. CDR3 sequence (DNA): TGCGCCAGCAGCTCGGACAGGGGTGAGAATGAGCAGTTCTTC.

The table lists this clone with a few counts. The V call is TRBV7-9, the J call TRBJ2-7; D perhaps matches TRBD2 (7 bases). CDR1 is SEHNR and CDR2 is FQNEAQ in the germline V gene (reference sequence). The V end was cut by 8 bases, the J end by 5 bases, with 10 bases between. The CDR3 has 11 residues. The DNA for the CDR3 is TGTGCCAGCTTCGGGGGGCACGAGCAGTACTTC. Protein product: CASFGGHEQYF. The whole variable domain, filled in from reference TRBV7-9 and TRBJ2-7, reads DTGVSQNPRHKITKRGQNVTFRCDPISEHNRLYWYRQTLGQGPEFLTYFQNEAQLEKSRLLSDRFSAERPKGSFSTLEIQRTEQGDSAMYLCASFGGHEQYFGPGTRLTVT.

The count of this clone is one. The genes are TRBV18 and TRBJ2-7; 14 nucleotides agree with TRBD2. The CDR3 is 15 amino acids. V shed 3 bases and J 4 bases; nucleotides not matched to a gene: 2. CDR1 is KGHSH and CDR2 is LQKENI in the germline V gene. CDR3 loop: CASSPGLAGVYEQYF. The DNA of the CDR3 is TGTGCCAGCTCACCGGGACTAGCGGGAGTTTACGAGCAGTACTTC.

This clone was observed once. This chain uses TRBV14 with TRBJ2-7; D not resolved. Germline V gives CDR1 SGHDN, CDR2 FVKESK. The CDR3 runs to 11 residues. Trimming left V 6 bases short and J 13 bases short, with 16 bases between. In nucleotides, the CDR3 is TGTGCCAGCAGTCGCGGTACCGACCAATACTTC. It specifies CASSRGTDQYF.

The rearrangement uses TRBV6-5 and TRBJ2-7; TRBD2 matches 11 bases. CDR1 and CDR2 from the germline V gene are MNHEY and SVGAGI. The CDR3 totals 15 residues. Trimming cost V 6 bases and J 2 bases; bases outside gene matches: 6. The CDR3 protein is CASRRLAGGAYEQYF. The CDR3 DNA sequence: TGTGCCAGCAGGCGGCTAGCGGGGGGCGCCTACGAGCAGTACTTC.

The chain joins TRBV7-9 to TRBJ2-1; tentatively, D is TRBD2 (5 bases). Trimming cost V 2 bases and J 6 bases, with 11 bases left between them. This CDR3 is built from 14 residues. CDR1 SEHNR and CDR2 FQNEAQ come from the germline V gene (reference sequence). The CDR3 loop is CASSLLPDSNEQFF. CDR3 nucleotides: TGTGCCAGCAGCTTATTACCGGACTCCAATGAGCAGTTCTTC.

The chain combines TRBV6-5 with TRBJ1-1; tentative D call: TRBD1 (5 bases). This CDR3 spans 16 amino acids. Trimming removed 2 bases from V and 5 bases from J, with 18 bases in between. Germline V CDR1 and CDR2: MNHEY, SVGAGI. CDR3 amino acids: CASSYGGYGRGTEAFF. The CDR3 DNA follows: TGTGCCAGCAGTTACGGGGGGTACGGGCGGGGGACTGAAGCTTTCTTT.

There are a few counts of this clone. V is TRBV11-2 and J is TRBJ1-5; TRBD1 might be the D (5 bases). Germline values: CDR1 SGHAT, CDR2 FQNNGV. V was shortened by 2 bases and J by 7 bases, with 15 bases between the two germline ends. The CDR3 runs to 15 residues. The CDR3 sequence: CASSLYWGEQQPQHF. In DNA, the CDR3 is TGTGCCAGCAGCTTATATTGGGGGGAGCAGCAGCCCCAGCATTTT.

The chain uses TRBV4-1 and TRBJ1-5; D perhaps matches TRBD1 (6 bases). The CDR3 runs 15 residues. CDR1 and CDR2 (germline): MGHRA, YSYEKL. V was trimmed by 4 bases and J by 6 bases, leaving 16 bases between them. This chain's CDR3 is CASSLLGGASQPQHF. CDR3 DNA: TGCGCCAGCAGCCTCCTGGGGGGGGCGAGTCAGCCCCAGCATTTT.

The gene calls are TRBV19 and TRBJ2-2; TRBD1 matches 8 bases. CDR1 and CDR2 (germline): LNHDA, SQIVND (reference sequence). V was pared by 9 bases and J by 3 bases, with 9 bases of the junction left unmatched. The CDR3 is 15 amino acids. The CDR3 DNA reads as TGTGCCAGGAGGCAGGGGGCCTTCGACACCGGGGAGCTGTTTTTT. It encodes CARRQGAFDTGELFF.

The chain combines TRBV6-5 with TRBJ2-1; D is undetermined. CDR1 is MNHEY, CDR2 SVGAGI, per germline. The CDR3 consists of 16 residues. Trimming took 4 bases from V and 0 from J, leaving 13 bases between them. DNA for the CDR3: TGTGCCAGCAGTTCCAGGATTAGTAGCTCCTACAATGAGCAGTTCTTC. Its protein product is CASSSRISSSYNEQFF.

J is TRBJ1-5 and V is TRBV27; D ambiguous. V shed 2 bases and J shed 2 bases, with 13 bases lying between them. The CDR3 loop spans 16 amino acids. The germline V gene has CDR1 MNHEY and CDR2 SMNVEV (reference sequence). This chain's CDR3 is CASSLKPYGGNQPQHF. For the CDR3, the DNA is TGTGCCAGCAGTTTAAAACCCTACGGGGGCAATCAGCCCCAGCATTTT.

The chain is built from TRBV19 and TRBJ1-1, with 9 bases lining up with TRBD1. V shed 3 bases and J 10 bases; nucleotides not matched to a gene: 12. Germline V gene data show CDR1 as LNHDA and CDR2 as SQIVND (reference sequence). The CDR3 loop spans 15 amino acids. Here the CDR3 reads CASSISDPQGARAFF. CDR3 DNA sequence: TGTGCCAGTAGTATTTCGGACCCACAGGGGGCGCGAGCTTTCTTT.

On this clone itself: The junction departs from germline at one end; a sequencing error may be responsible. The V call is TRBV10-3, the J call TRBJ1-2; 7 bases map to TRBD1. The CDR3 has 14 residues. Germline V gives CDR1 ENHRY, CDR2 SYGVKD. The CDR3 DNA is TGTGCCATCAGTGAATCTAGGGGGCTAAGTGGCTACCCCTTC. Encoded protein: CAISESRGLSGYPF.

This rearrangement joins TRBV5-8 to TRBJ2-2, with D maybe TRBD1 (6 bases). The germline V gene encodes CDR1 SGHTS and CDR2 YDEGEE. There are 15 residues in the CDR3. Deletions cut 4 bases from V and 7 bases from J, with 17 bases between. Here the CDR3 DNA reads TGTGCCAGCAGCGCGACGGGACACAGGGACGGGGAGCTGTTTTTT. Protein product: CASSATGHRDGELFF.

V and J are TRBV5-1 and TRBJ2-1; D is perhaps TRBD1 (6 bases). The CDR3 totals 14 residues. CDR1 SGHRS and CDR2 YFSETQ come from the germline V gene. Trimming took 0 bases from V and 10 from J, leaving 14 bases between them. CDR3 in DNA: TGCGCCAGCAGCTTGGTACAGGGCGTGGGCGAGCAGTTCTTC. This encodes CASSLVQGVGEQFF.

This clone has a single count. The J gene is TRBJ2-1, the V gene TRBV5-6, with D maybe TRBD1 (5 bases). Deletions cut 4 bases from V and 6 bases from J, with 17 bases between. This CDR3 spans 15 amino acids. Germline V lookup: CDR1 SGHDT, CDR2 YYEEEE. The CDR3 DNA is TGTGCCAGCAGCCCCGAGGCAGGGTGGTCCAATGAGCAGTTCTTC. It translates to CASSPEAGWSNEQFF. Supplemented by reference TRBV5-6 and TRBJ2-1, the full variable domain reads DAGVTQSPTHLIKTRGQQVTLRCSPKSGHDTVSWYQQALGQGPQFIFQYYEEEERQRGNFPDRFSGHQFPNYSSELNVNALLLGDSALYLCASSPEAGWSNEQFFGPGTRLTVL.

This chain connects TRBV19 to TRBJ1-1, with D maybe TRBD1 (6 bases). V was pared by 9 bases and J by 7 bases, with 15 bases between. Germline V gene lookup returns CDR1 LNHDA and CDR2 SQIVND (reference sequence). This CDR3 contains 12 residues. CDR3 region: CASAYLDSEAFF. The DNA of the CDR3 is TGTGCCAGCGCGTATCTGGACAGTGAAGCTTTCTTT. Together with reference TRBV19 and TRBJ1-1, the CDR3 gives the full variable domain: DGGITQSPKYLFRKEGQNVTLSCEQNLNHDAMYWYRQDPGQGLRLIYYSQIVNDFQKGDIAEGYSVSREKKESFPLTVTSAQKNPTAFYLCASAYLDSEAFFGQGTRLTVV.

The V and J genes are TRBV30 and TRBJ2-7; the D gene is possibly TRBD1 (5 bases). The CDR3 covers 14 residues. The germline gives CDR1 GTSNPN, CDR2 SVGIG (reference sequence). V was pared by 5 bases and J by 0 bases, with 14 bases between. The CDR3 DNA follows: TGTGCCTGGGACAACTTTGGGGCCTCCTACGAGCAGTACTTC. Its translation is CAWDNFGASYEQYF.

The V call is TRBV6-5, the J call TRBJ2-5, with 12 positions matching TRBD1. Trimming removed 4 bases from V and 6 bases from J; junction bases left unmatched: 3. Germline CDR1 MNHEY, CDR2 SVGAGI. The CDR3 consists of 14 residues. CDR3 sequence reads: CASSFGTGGQTQYF. CDR3 coding DNA: TGTGCCAGCAGTTTCGGGACAGGGGGCCAGACCCAGTACTTC.

This clone was seen a few times. The chain has TRBV7-9 and TRBJ2-7, with TRBD2 matching over 7 bases. The CDR3 length is 15 residues. V lost 1 base to trimming and J lost 4 bases; unmatched junction nucleotides: 7. CDR1 is SEHNR, CDR2 FQNEAQ, per germline (reference sequence). The CDR3 DNA reads TGTGCCAGCAGCTTAGATATAAGCGGGGAATACGAGCAGTACTTC. Its translation is CASSLDISGEYEQYF.